The 11 T cell receptor beta chains reported below all come from one sample, sequenced in a study of T-cell reconstitution after alpha-beta-depleted transplantation in children. Preparation of the TCRbeta library was carried out with unique molecular identifiers. TCRdb re-called the PCR reads through MiXCR, storing one row per CDR3 protein. This sample has 490,000 or so distinct CDR3 sequences; around 13% occur once, and the top ten carry 4.5% to 6%. The sequencing here drew on PBMCs from the stem cell graft donor, taken from the stem cell graft. Receptors originate from a human donor who donated a stem cell graft to a child with combined immunodeficiency.

This clonotype was seen a few times. J is TRBJ2-3 and V is TRBV12-3 or TRBV12-4; D call uncertain. V lost 2 bases, J lost 1 base, and 10 bases lay in between. The CDR3 extends over 15 amino acids. The CDR3 DNA reads as TGTGCCAGCAGTTTACTTGTTGGAGGCACAGATACGCAGTATTTT. As protein: CASSLLVGGTDTQYF.

This clonotype was detected many times. The chain couples TRBV5-4 to TRBJ2-7; unclear D gene. The germline V gene has CDR1 SGHNT and CDR2 YYREEE (reference sequence). Trimming took 2 bases from V and 2 from J, leaving 8 bases between them. The CDR3 is 13 residues long. CDR3 coding DNA: TGTGCCAGCAGCTTCATTGGCACCTACGAGCAGTACTTC. It codes for CASSFIGTYEQYF.

This clonotype was counted ten times or more. CDR3 in amino acids: CASSDYSNQPQHF. DNA for the CDR3: TGTGCCAGCAGCGACTATAGCAATCAGCCCCAGCATTTT. The chain employs TRBV7-9 and TRBJ1-5; D is uncertain. The CDR3 length is 13 residues. Germline V CDR1 and CDR2: SEHNR, FQNEAQ (reference sequence). The ends were cut back, 5 bases at V and 0 bases at J, with 5 bases in the middle.

The chain combines TRBV5-1 with TRBJ1-1; no clear D. CDR1 is SGHRS and CDR2 is YFSETQ in the germline V gene. CDR3 length: 15 residues. V was pared by 0 bases and J by 2 bases, with 11 bases between. The CDR3 bases are TGCGCCAGCAGCTTGGGTGGGCGAGACAACACTGAAGCTTTCTTT. This gives the protein CASSLGGRDNTEAFF.

This clonotype was detected many times. V and J are TRBV5-6 and TRBJ1-2; 11 bases match TRBD1. V lost 4 bases and J lost 6; bases outside the gene matches: 8. This CDR3 region has 15 residues. Germline V lookup: CDR1 SGHDT, CDR2 YYEEEE. The CDR3 DNA is TGTGCCAGCAGCCCCGGGACAGGGGGAGAGGATGGCTACACCTTC. This translates into CASSPGTGGEDGYTF.

The chain has TRBV19 and TRBJ2-5; D is unclear. This CDR3 has 14 residues. Trimming took 5 bases from V and 2 from J, leaving 12 bases between them. Looked up from germline, CDR1 is LNHDA and CDR2 is SQIVND (reference sequence). The DNA of the CDR3 is TGTGCCAGTAGTTCGCAGGTGAATCAAGAGACCCAGTACTTC. Encoded protein: CASSSQVNQETQYF.

This clonotype showed up many times. The chain recombines TRBV4-3 with TRBJ2-1, with D maybe TRBD2 (6 bases). The germline V gene encodes CDR1 LGHNA and CDR2 YSLEER. The length of the CDR3 is 17 residues. The germline V and J ends were trimmed by 0 bases and 2 bases, with 14 bases remaining between them. The CDR3 spells CASSQDPTGAAYNEQFF. In DNA form, the CDR3 reads TGCGCCAGCAGCCAAGATCCCACGGGAGCAGCCTACAATGAGCAGTTCTTC.

This chain joins TRBV15 and TRBJ1-3; a possible D gene is TRBD1 (5 bases). This CDR3 has 16 amino acids. Per the germline V gene, CDR1 is LNHNV and CDR2 is YYDKDF (reference sequence). The ends were cut back, 0 bases at V and 0 bases at J, with 9 bases in the middle. CDR3 DNA: TGTGCCACCAGCAGAGATATGGACATCTCTGGAAACACCATATATTTT. This translates into CATSRDMDISGNTIYF.

This clonotype was counted many times. The chain recombines TRBV10-3 with TRBJ2-1, with TRBD2 matching over 11 bases. This CDR3 spans 15 amino acids. The J segment lost 9 bases and the V segment lost 2 bases, leaving 6 bases of the junction unmatched. Germline V gene data show CDR1 as ENHRY and CDR2 as SYGVKD. The CDR3 nucleotides read TGTGCCATCAGTGAGATGGGGACTAGCGGTAGTGAGCAGTTCTTC. Protein product: CAISEMGTSGSEQFF.

The gene calls are TRBV6-1 and TRBJ2-2; tentatively, D is TRBD2 (6 bases). The CDR3 is made up of 15 amino acids. The germline CDR1 and CDR2 sequences are MNHNS and SASEGT. V was cut by 6 bases and J by 6 bases, with 17 bases left in between. CDR3: CASSPSAGWAGELFF. CDR3 sequence (DNA): TGTGCCAGCAGCCCTTCTGCGGGATGGGCCGGGGAGCTGTTTTTT.

This clonotype was counted only a few times. The chain has TRBV29-1 and TRBJ2-3; TRBD1 is a possible D gene (6 bases). Germline V lookup: CDR1 SQVTM, CDR2 ANQGSEA. CDR3 length equals 13 residues. V lost 7 bases and J lost 5, with 16 bases in between. The DNA of the CDR3 is TGCAGCGCTGATAGACAGGAGGAAGATACGCAGTATTTT. As protein: CSADRQEEDTQYF.